This T cell receptor beta chain was profiled in a study of low-dose radiotherapy and immunotherapy resistance in tumors. The overall study: It was 1 Gy per fraction every two weeks that Cohort 2 received, adding up to 13 Gy over 26 weeks.

This clonotype was seen many times. There are 14 residues in the CDR3. V was clipped by 4 bases and J by 4 bases, with 14 bases between them. The time point: before trial treatment. TRAV- and TRBV-specific primers were used for first-strand cDNA, which covered alpha and beta chains. The authors amplified TCRs for approximately 20 PCR cycles with a constant-region primer and a V-primer adapter. TCRdb reprocessed the reads with MiXCR, giving one entry per CDR3 protein. Of under 70,000 distinct CDR3 sequences detected, roughly a quarter appear once; the ten largest clones hold approximately 5.4%. The clonotype was recovered from a male donor with prostate cancer. Specimen: PBMCs, collected before treatment. J is TRBJ2-7 and V is TRBV12-3 or TRBV12-4; TRBD2 is a possible D gene (6 bases). CDR3 nucleotides: TGTGCCAGCAGTTCTGGGGGGAGTTTGTACGAGCAGTACTTC. The encoded protein is CASSSGGSLYEQYF.